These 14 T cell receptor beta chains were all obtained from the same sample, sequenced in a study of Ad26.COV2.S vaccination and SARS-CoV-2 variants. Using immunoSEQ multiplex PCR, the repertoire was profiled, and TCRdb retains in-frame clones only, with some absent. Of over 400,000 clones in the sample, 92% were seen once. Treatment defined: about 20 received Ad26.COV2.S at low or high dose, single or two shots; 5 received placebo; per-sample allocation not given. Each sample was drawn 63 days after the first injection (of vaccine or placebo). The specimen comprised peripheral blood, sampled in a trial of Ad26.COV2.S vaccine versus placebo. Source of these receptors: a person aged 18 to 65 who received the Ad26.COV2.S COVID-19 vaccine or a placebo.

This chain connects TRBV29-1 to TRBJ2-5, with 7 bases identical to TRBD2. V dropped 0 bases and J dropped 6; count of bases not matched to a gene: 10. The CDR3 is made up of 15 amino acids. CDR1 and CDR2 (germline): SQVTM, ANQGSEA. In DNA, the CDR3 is TGCAGCGTTGAAGATCTTAGCGGGTTTGGAAAGACCCAGTACTTC. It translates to CSVEDLSGFGKTQYF.

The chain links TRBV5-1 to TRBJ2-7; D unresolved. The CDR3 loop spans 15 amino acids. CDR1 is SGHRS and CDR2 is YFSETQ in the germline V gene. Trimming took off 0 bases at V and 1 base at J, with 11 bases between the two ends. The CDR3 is CASSLAVQPSYEQYF. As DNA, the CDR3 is TGCGCCAGCAGCTTGGCAGTTCAGCCTTCCTACGAGCAGTACTTC.

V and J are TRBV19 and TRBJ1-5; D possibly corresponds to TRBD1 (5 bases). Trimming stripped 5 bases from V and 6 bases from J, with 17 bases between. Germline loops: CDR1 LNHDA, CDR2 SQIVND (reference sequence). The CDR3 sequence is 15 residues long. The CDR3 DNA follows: TGTGCCAGTAGTCAAACCGGGACCCTGGGTCAGCCCCAGCATTTT. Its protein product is CASSQTGTLGQPQHF. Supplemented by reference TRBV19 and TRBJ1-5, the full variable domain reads DGGITQSPKYLFRKEGQNVTLSCEQNLNHDAMYWYRQDPGQGLRLIYYSQIVNDFQKGDIAEGYSVSREKKESFPLTVTSAQKNPTAFYLCASSQTGTLGQPQHFGDGTRLSIL.

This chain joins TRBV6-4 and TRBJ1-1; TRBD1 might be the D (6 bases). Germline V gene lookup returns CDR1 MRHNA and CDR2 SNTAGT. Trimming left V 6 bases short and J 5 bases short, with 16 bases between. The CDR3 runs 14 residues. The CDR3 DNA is TGTGCCAGCAGGCCAGGGGCTGGTGGTACTGAAGCTTTCTTT. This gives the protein CASRPGAGGTEAFF.

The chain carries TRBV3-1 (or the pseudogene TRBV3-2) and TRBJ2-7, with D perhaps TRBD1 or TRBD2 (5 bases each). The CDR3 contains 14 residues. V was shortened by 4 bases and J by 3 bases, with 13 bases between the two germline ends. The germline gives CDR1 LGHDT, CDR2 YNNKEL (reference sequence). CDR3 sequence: CASSRAGSLYEQYF. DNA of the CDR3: TGTGCCAGCAGCCGGGCAGGGAGCCTCTACGAGCAGTACTTC.

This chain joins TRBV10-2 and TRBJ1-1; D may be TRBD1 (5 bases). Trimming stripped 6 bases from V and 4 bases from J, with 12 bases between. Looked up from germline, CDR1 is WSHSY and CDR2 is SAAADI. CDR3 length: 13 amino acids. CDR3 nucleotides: TGCGCCAGCAGGCCCTCCGGGGGCACTGAAGCTTTCTTT. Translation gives CASRPSGGTEAFF.

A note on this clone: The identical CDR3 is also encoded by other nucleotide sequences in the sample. Here the CDR3 reads CASSLGGTNTEAFF. As DNA, the CDR3 is TGTGCCAGCAGCTTAGGAGGGACGAACACTGAAGCTTTCTTT. The chain combines TRBV7-2 with TRBJ1-1, with D possibly matching TRBD1 (5 bases). The CDR3 extends over 14 amino acids. CDR1 SGHTA and CDR2 FQGNSA come from the germline V gene. Trimming took 1 base from V and 1 from J, leaving 7 bases between them.

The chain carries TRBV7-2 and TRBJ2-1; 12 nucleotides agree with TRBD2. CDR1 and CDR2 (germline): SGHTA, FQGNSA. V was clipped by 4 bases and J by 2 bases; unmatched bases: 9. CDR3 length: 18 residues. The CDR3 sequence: CASSSRGLAGGPYNEQFF. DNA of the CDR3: TGTGCCAGCAGCTCTCGGGGCCTAGCGGGGGGGCCCTACAATGAGCAGTTCTTC.

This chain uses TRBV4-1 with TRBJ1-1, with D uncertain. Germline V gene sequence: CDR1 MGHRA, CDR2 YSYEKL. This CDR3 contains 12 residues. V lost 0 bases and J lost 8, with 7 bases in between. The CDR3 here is CASSQDRKEAFF. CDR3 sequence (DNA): TGCGCCAGCAGCCAAGACAGGAAAGAAGCTTTCTTT.

CDR3 in DNA: TGTGCCAGCAGTGAAAAGACAGCCTGGGAGCAGTACTTC. Its protein product is CASSEKTAWEQYF. The V gene is TRBV6-1, the J gene TRBJ2-7; possibly TRBD1 for D (5 bases). Per the germline V gene, CDR1 is MNHNS and CDR2 is SASEGT. Trimming left V 2 bases short and J 7 bases short, with 12 bases between. CDR3 length: 13 residues.

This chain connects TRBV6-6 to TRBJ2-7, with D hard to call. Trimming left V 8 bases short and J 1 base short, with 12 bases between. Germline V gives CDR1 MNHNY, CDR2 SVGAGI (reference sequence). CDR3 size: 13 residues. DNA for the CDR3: TGTGCCAGCTGTGGGTTACAGTCCTACGAGCAGTACTTC. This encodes CASCGLQSYEQYF.

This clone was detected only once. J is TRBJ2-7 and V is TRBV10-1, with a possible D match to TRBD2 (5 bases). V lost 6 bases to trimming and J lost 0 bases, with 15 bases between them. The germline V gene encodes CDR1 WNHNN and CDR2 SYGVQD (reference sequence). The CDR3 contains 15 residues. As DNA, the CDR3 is TGCGCCAGCAGCCCCGGACGGGATAACTCCTACGAGCAGTACTTC. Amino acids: CASSPGRDNSYEQYF.

Here the CDR3 reads CASSMETGPRSGANVLTF. CDR3 in DNA: TGTGCCAGTAGTATGGAGACAGGACCTCGCTCTGGGGCCAACGTCCTGACTTTC. This chain links TRBV19 with TRBJ2-6, with a weak D call TRBD1 (6 bases). V lost 3 bases to trimming and J lost 0 bases, with 15 bases between them. Germline lookup yields CDR1 LNHDA and CDR2 SQIVND (reference sequence). The CDR3 loop spans 18 amino acids.

CDR3: CASSQVNNLNSPLHF. Here the CDR3 DNA reads TGTGCCAGCAGCCAAGTCAACAATCTCAATTCACCCCTCCACTTT. The rearrangement joins TRBV3-1 (or the pseudogene TRBV3-2) to TRBJ1-6; no clear D gene. V lost 1 base, J lost 7 bases, and 11 bases lay in between. The CDR3 covers 15 residues. Germline values: CDR1 LGHDT, CDR2 YNNKEL (reference sequence).